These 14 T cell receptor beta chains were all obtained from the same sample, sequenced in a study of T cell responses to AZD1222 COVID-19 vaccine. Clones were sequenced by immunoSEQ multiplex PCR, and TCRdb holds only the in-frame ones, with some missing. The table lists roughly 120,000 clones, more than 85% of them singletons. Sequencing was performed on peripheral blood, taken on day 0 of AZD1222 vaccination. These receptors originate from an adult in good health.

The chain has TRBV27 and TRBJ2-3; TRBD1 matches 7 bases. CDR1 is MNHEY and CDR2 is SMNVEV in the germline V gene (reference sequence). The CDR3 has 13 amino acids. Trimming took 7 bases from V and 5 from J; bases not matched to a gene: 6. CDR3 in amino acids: CASTRGIGDTQYF. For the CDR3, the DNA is TGTGCCAGCACCAGGGGGATAGGAGATACGCAGTATTTT.

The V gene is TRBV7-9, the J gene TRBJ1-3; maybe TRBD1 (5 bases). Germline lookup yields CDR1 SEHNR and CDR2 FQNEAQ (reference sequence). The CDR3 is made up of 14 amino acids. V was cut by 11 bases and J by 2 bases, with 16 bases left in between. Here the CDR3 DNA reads TGTGCCGGGGCCGGGAGGGACCCTGGAAACACCATATATTTT. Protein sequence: CAGAGRDPGNTIYF.

CDR3 DNA: TGTGCTAGTGGTCGACAGGGTACTAACTATGGCTACACCTTC. It yields the protein CASGRQGTNYGYTF. The chain recombines TRBV12-5 with TRBJ1-2, with TRBD1 matching over 7 bases. CDR1 LGHNT and CDR2 FRNRAP come from the germline V gene. This CDR3 has 14 amino acids. V was clipped by 5 bases and J by 0 bases; unmatched bases: 3.

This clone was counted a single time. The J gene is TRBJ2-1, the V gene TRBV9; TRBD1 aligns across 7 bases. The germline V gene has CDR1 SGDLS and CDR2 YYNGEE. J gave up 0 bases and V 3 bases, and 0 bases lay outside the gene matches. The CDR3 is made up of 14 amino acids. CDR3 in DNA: TGTGCCAGCAGCGCAGGGGGCTCCTACAATGAGCAGTTCTTC. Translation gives CASSAGGSYNEQFF.

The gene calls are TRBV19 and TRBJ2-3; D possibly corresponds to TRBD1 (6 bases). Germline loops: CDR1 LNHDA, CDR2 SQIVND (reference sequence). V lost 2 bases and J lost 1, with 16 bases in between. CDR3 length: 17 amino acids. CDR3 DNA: TGTGCCAGTAGTATACTGGGGGCAGAAGCCCGCACAGATACGCAGTATTTT. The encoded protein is CASSILGAEARTDTQYF.

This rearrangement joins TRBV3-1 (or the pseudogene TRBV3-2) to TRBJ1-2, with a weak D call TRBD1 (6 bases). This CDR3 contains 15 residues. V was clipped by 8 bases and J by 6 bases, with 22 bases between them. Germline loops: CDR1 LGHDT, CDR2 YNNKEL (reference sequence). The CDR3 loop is CASQGFRTGLNGYTF. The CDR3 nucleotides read TGTGCCAGCCAGGGGTTCCGTACAGGGTTGAATGGCTACACCTTC.

The CDR3 bases are TGTGCCAGCAGCTTAGCGCTAGGACAGGGGACCAACGTCCTGACTTTC. Amino acids: CASSLALGQGTNVLTF. The chain recombines TRBV7-2 with TRBJ2-6; TRBD1 agrees at 9 bases. The germline V gene encodes CDR1 SGHTA and CDR2 FQGNSA. V was clipped by 0 bases and J by 8 bases; unmatched bases: 5. The CDR3 has 16 residues.

The CDR3 is CATSSGGLYEQYF. The CDR3, as DNA: TGTGCCACCAGTAGTGGGGGGCTATACGAGCAGTACTTC. The genes are TRBV24-1 and TRBJ2-7, with D perhaps being TRBD1 or TRBD2 (6 bases each). This CDR3 has 13 residues. V was clipped by 6 bases and J by 4 bases, with 12 bases between them. Looked up from germline, CDR1 is KGHDR and CDR2 is SFDVKD.

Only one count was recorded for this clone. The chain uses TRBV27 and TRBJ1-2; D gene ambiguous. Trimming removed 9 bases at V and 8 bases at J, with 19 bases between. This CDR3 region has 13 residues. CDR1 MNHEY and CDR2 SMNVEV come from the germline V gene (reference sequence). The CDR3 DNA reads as TGTGCCAGTCGGACGGCCATACCGTCGGGCTACACCTTC. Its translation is CASRTAIPSGYTF.

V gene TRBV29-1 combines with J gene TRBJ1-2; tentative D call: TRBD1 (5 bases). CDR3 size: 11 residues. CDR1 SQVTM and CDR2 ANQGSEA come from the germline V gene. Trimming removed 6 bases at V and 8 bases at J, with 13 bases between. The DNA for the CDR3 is TGCAGCGTGCGGGGCAGGGTAGGCTACACCTTC. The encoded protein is CSVRGRVGYTF.

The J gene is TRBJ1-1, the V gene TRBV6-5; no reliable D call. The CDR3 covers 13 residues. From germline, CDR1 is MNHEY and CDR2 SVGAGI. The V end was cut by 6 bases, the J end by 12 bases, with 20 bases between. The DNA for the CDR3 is TGTGCCAGCAGCCCCCGTGGGGTGGAGGAATCTTTCTTT. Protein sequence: CASSPRGVEESFF.

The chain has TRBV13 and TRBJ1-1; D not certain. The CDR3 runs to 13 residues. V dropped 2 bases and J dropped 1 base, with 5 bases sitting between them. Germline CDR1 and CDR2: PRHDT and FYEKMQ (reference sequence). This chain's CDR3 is CASSLNRNTEAFF. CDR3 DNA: TGTGCCAGCAGCTTAAACAGGAACACTGAAGCTTTCTTT.

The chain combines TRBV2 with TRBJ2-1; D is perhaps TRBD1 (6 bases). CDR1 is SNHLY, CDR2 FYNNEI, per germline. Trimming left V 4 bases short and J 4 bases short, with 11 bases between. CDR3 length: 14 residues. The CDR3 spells CASSAQGSYNEQFF. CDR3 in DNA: TGTGCCAGCAGTGCTCAGGGGTCATACAATGAGCAGTTCTTC.

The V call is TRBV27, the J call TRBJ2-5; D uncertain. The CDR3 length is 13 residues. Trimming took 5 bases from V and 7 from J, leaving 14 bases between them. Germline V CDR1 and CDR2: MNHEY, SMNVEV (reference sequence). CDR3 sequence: CASSTSTARTQYF. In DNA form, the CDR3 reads TGTGCCAGCAGTACCTCGACCGCCCGGACCCAGTACTTC.